These 6 T cell receptor beta chains were sequenced from one sample in a study of blood T cell repertoires in COVID-19. Only in-frame clones appear in the TCRdb table, and some are missing; sequencing was by immunoSEQ multiplex PCR. The sample has approximately 210,000 clones; about 91% are singletons. Sequencing was carried out using peripheral blood. The origin of the receptors is a man aged 30-40 years with acute or convalescent COVID-19.

V is TRBV19 and J is TRBJ1-6; 9 nucleotides agree with TRBD1. The junction had 11 bases not matched to a gene; V was cut back by 4 bases and J by 10 bases. Germline V gene data show CDR1 as LNHDA and CDR2 as SQIVND (reference sequence). CDR3 length equals 16 residues. The CDR3 loop reads CASSKGQGAVGSPLHF. CDR3 nucleotide sequence: TGTGCCAGTAGTAAGGGACAGGGAGCGGTCGGATCACCCCTCCACTTT.

The rearrangement links TRBV2 to TRBJ1-2; no definite D call. Germline V gene lookup returns CDR1 SNHLY and CDR2 FYNNEI. The CDR3 contains 14 residues. The ends were cut back, 4 bases at V and 5 bases at J, with 14 bases in the middle. CDR3 sequence: CASSAGWRAYGYTF. CDR3 DNA sequence: TGTGCCAGCAGTGCCGGCTGGAGAGCTTATGGCTACACCTTC. Full variable domain (remainder filled in from reference TRBV2 and TRBJ1-2): EPEVTQTPSHQVTQMGQEVILRCVPISNHLYFYWYRQILGQKVEFLVSFYNNEISEKSEIFDDQFSVERPDGSNFTLKIRSTKLEDSAMYFCASSAGWRAYGYTFGSGTRLTVV.

The V call is TRBV5-5, the J call TRBJ2-6, with TRBD1 matching 12 bases. The CDR3 totals 18 residues. Looked up from germline, CDR1 is SGHKS and CDR2 is YYEKEE (reference sequence). The ends lost 4 bases at V and 4 bases at J; junction bases unmatched: 9. This chain's CDR3 is CASSRSGTGGLGANVLTF. In DNA, the CDR3 is TGTGCCAGCAGCCGATCCGGGACAGGGGGCTTAGGGGCCAACGTCCTGACTTTC.

V gene TRBV30 combines with J gene TRBJ1-3; perhaps TRBD1 as D (5 bases). The CDR3 runs 13 residues. Germline CDR1 is GTSNPN and CDR2 is SVGIG (reference sequence). V was shortened by 5 bases and J by 3 bases, with 11 bases between the two germline ends. DNA of the CDR3: TGTGCCTGGGTGGGGCGGGATGGAAACACCATATATTTT. This codes for CAWVGRDGNTIYF.

V and J are TRBV14 and TRBJ2-1, with unresolved D. The germline V gene has CDR1 SGHDN and CDR2 FVKESK. V dropped 4 bases and J dropped 6 bases, with 10 bases sitting between them. The CDR3 loop spans 13 amino acids. The CDR3 here is CASSRGRSNEQFF. CDR3 sequence (DNA): TGTGCCAGCAGCCGAGGAAGGAGCAATGAGCAGTTCTTC.

V gene TRBV5-1 combines with J gene TRBJ1-2, with D possibly matching TRBD1 (6 bases). The CDR3 runs to 14 residues. Germline loops: CDR1 SGHRS, CDR2 YFSETQ. Between the trimmed V and J ends, which lost 6 bases and 0 bases, there was a span of 12 bases. The CDR3 DNA follows: TGCGCCAGCACCCCCGGACAGTCTAACTATGGCTACACCTTC. Residues: CASTPGQSNYGYTF. The whole variable domain, filled in from reference TRBV5-1 and TRBJ1-2, reads KAGVTQTPRYLIKTRGQQVTLSCSPISGHRSVSWYQQTPGQGLQFLFEYFSETQRNKGNFPGRFSGRQFSNSRSEMNVSTLELGDSALYLCASTPGQSNYGYTFGSGTRLTVV.